This T cell receptor beta chain was recorded in a study of blood T cell repertoires in COVID-19. Study-level information: The analysed material was cDNA or gDNA that came from T cells, B-cell-depleted T cells, or PBMCs.

The length of the CDR3 is 16 residues. The V gene's germline CDR1 is MNHNY and CDR2 SVGAGI (reference sequence). V lost 4 bases, J lost 0 bases, and 15 bases lay in between. Method: immunoSEQ multiplex PCR; TCRdb's copy keeps in-frame clones and lacks some. The sample contains 200,000 to 250,000 clones, 75% to 85% of which appear only once. Sequencing used peripheral blood. V gene TRBV6-6 combines with J gene TRBJ2-5; TRBD1 might be the D (5 bases). The receptor's source is a woman between 25 and 40 years old with COVID-19, enrolled during active disease. CDR3 DNA sequence: TGTGCCAGCAGTTCCCTCGGCGACAGTTACCAAGAGACCCAGTACTTC. This codes for CASSSLGDSYQETQYF.